This paragraph covers one TCR beta chain sequence. Ten or more counts support this clonotype. No cognate antigen has been identified for it. Base qualities were left out, and no much larger clone turns up one base away. TCRdb names Illumina HiSeq 1500 as the instrument used. TCRdb trimmed public reads at Q25 via fastp, called clones via MiXCR and kept in-frame beta chains. Every CDR3 protein is listed once, alongside the most common genes and DNA of its rows. Here the sample has more than 250,000 distinct CDR3 sequences; approximately 25% occur a single time. The top ten clones comprise about 14% of the sample. The data derive from a study of T cell repertoires in cytomegalovirus infection (dated by TCRdb to between 2019 and 2020). Background on the whole study: The peptide stimulations were aimed at well-studied HLA-B-restricted epitopes as well as recently identified HLA-C-restricted CMV epitopes, whose presentation resists viral immunomodulation. Because public TCR beta signatures pointed to carriage of CMV infection together with the matching HLA type, the HLA type of each donor mattered for the analysis.

The treatment or condition label of this sample denotes: in vitro stimulation with specific CMV peptide epitopes to enrich CMV-specific T cells. What the authors observed across the whole study: In both this cohort and an independent cohort of under 450 donors, the cumulative frequency of public TCR beta family members distinguished carriers of CMV infection plus the relevant HLA type. The ex vivo response was dominated by HLA-C-restricted CMV-specific TCR beta clonotypes, and the single most frequent clonotype in two of eight donors was supplied by these HLA-C-restricted clonotypes.

As encoded in the germline V gene, CDR1 is SGHTA while CDR2 is FQGNSA. Deletion took 3 bases off V and 3 bases off J, with a span of 14 bases between the germline ends. The CDR3 runs 15 residues from the cysteine to the phenylalanine. The read is trimmed to its CDR3 DNA, 45 bases read in frame from base 1. The sample was cultured PBMCs, taken from culture after CMV antigen stimulation. The rearranged chain carries TRBV7-2 and TRBJ2-5; D gene: possibly TRBD2, on 6 matching bases. This receptor was taken from a human donor in good health (CMV status not recorded). Some clones in this sample may be carry-over from other donors' samples. The DNA sequence is TGTGCCAGCAGCTTTTCACGGGGGAGCGAAGAGACCCAGTACTTC. Protein translation: CASSFSRGSEETQYF.